The clone carrying this TCR beta chain appeared a few times. This sample is part of a study of T cells in Graves' hyperthyroidism and ophthalmopathy. Study as a whole: Blood was drawn when the patient was first diagnosed and still untreated.

The source material, RNA transcripts, was used to amplify TCR beta CDR3 regions. RT-PCR in the first round (using the HTBI primer set) targeted the TCR CDR3. TCRdb redid the calling of the multiplex PCR reads with MiXCR, one entry per CDR3 protein. The sample records around 480,000 distinct CDR3 sequences, 13% to 15% being singletons. The CDR3 sequence is 17 residues long. Trimming at V came to 6 bases and at J to 3 bases, leaving 11 bases not matched to a gene. Germline CDR1 is MNHEY and CDR2 is SVGEGT. Absence of ophthalmopathy progression within 18 months defined stable Graves' hyperthyroidism. The sample taken for sequencing was blood. The chain links TRBV6-2 or TRBV6-3 to TRBJ1-1; 12 bases are shared with TRBD1. The clonotype originates from a woman aged 18-30 years with Graves' hyperthyroidism. The CDR3 nucleotides read TGTGCCAGCAGCCAGGGACAGGGGGCGAGGAGGGACACTGAAGCTTTCTTT. Its translation: CASSQGQGARRDTEAFF.